The present T cell receptor (beta chain) was sequenced within a study of metastatic and nonmetastatic thyroid tumors. The CDR3 is 14 amino acids. V was trimmed by 3 bases and J by 2 bases, leaving 11 bases between them. Germline CDR1 and CDR2: MDHEN and SYDVKM. TCRdb re-called clones via MiXCR from the PCR reads. The table includes approximately 4,000 clones, approximately 40% detected once. Each patient went into thyroid surgery without having received any treatment. This rearrangement joins TRBV28 to TRBJ2-7, with TRBD2 as a possible D gene (5 bases). The sequencing sample was made of tumor tissue. The sequence was collected from a male donor with papillary thyroid cancer or a benign thyroid nodule (not recorded which). Some clones in this sample may be carry-over from other donors' samples. In DNA form, the CDR3 reads TGTGCCAGCAGTTTCCGGGGTTTCGCCTACGAGCAGTACTTC. This sequence encodes CASSFRGFAYEQYF.